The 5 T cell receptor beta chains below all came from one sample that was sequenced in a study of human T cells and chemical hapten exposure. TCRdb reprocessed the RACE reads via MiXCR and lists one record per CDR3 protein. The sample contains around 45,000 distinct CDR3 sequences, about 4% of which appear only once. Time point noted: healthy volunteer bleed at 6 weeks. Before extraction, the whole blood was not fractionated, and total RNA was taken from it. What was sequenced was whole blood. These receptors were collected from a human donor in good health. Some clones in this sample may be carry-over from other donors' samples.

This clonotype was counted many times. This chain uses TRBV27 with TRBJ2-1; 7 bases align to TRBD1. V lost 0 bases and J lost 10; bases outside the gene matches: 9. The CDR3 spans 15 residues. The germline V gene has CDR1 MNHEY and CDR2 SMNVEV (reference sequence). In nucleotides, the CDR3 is TGTGCCAGCAGTTTATCCCATACAGGGGCACACGAGCAGTTCTTC. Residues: CASSLSHTGAHEQFF.

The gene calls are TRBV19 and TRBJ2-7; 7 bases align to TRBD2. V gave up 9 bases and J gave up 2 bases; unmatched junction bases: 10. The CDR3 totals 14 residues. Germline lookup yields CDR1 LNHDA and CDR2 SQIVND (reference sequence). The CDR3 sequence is CASQGASGPYEQYF. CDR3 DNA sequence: TGTGCCAGCCAAGGGGCTAGCGGACCCTACGAGCAGTACTTC.

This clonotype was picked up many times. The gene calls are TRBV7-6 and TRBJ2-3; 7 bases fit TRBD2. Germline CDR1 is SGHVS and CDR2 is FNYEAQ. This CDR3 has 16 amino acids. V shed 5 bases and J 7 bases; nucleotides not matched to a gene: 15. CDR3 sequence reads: CASSQIRGGSEYTQYF. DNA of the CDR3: TGTGCCAGCAGCCAAATTAGAGGCGGGAGCGAATATACGCAGTATTTT.

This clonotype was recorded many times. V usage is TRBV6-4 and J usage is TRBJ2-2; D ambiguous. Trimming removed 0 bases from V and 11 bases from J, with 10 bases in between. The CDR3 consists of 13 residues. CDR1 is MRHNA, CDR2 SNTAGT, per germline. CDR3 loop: CASSDSNGRELFF. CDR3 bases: TGTGCCAGCAGTGACTCGAATGGCAGAGAGCTGTTTTTT.

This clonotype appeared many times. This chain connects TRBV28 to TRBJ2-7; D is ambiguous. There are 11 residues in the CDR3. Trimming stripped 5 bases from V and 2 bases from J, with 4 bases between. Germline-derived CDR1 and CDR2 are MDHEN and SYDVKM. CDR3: CASSRPYEQYF. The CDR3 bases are TGTGCCAGCAGTCGGCCCTACGAGCAGTACTTC.